This TCR beta chain came from a study of T-cell reconstitution after alpha-beta-depleted transplantation in children. The V gene lost 5 bases and the J gene lost 4 bases, with 15 bases spanning the gap. Germline V CDR1 and CDR2: SGHTA, FQGNSA. The CDR3 runs 15 residues. A TCRbeta library incorporating unique molecular identifiers was prepared. Each CDR3 protein gets one entry after TCRdb re-called the PCR reads with MiXCR. The table records approximately 800,000 distinct CDR3 sequences, roughly 16% of them present only once. This receptor was obtained from a male patient aged 10 to 17 who had a stem cell transplant for acute lymphoblastic leukemia, so the T cells may come from the graft donor. The chain recombines TRBV7-2 with TRBJ1-3; no firm D call. The sample in question was PBMCs, mostly from graft donor cells, obtained 360 days after TCRalphabeta/CD19-depleted stem cell transplant. This CDR3 reads CASSAYPARGNTIYF. As DNA, the CDR3 is TGTGCCAGCAGCGCCTACCCAGCGAGGGGAAACACCATATATTTT.